Described below is a single T cell receptor (beta chain) sequence and its context. Its antigen remains unknown. The data belong to a study of OX40 agonist ivuxolimab in advanced cancers. Only in-frame clones appear in the TCRdb table, and some are missing; sequencing was by immunoSEQ multiplex PCR. Among more than 50,000 clones, approximately 84% were seen once, and the ten largest hold about an eighth. Samples were taken at baseline and on day 1 of cycles 4 and 7. There are 11 residues in the CDR3. From germline, CDR1 is SNHLY and CDR2 FYNNEI. V was shortened by 6 bases and J by 7 bases, with 9 bases between the two germline ends. The study, taken as a whole, reports: Averaging showed that CD8+ T cells had more expanded clones than CD4+ did. Antigen specificity was not determined for the expanded peripheral T cells. Low normalized clonal expansion also occurred in some nonresponding patients.

Specimen: CD4+ or CD8+ T cells sorted from blood, collected in a trial of the OX40 agonist ivuxolimab. The chain combines TRBV2 with TRBJ1-2, with D perhaps matching TRBD1 (5 bases). This receptor was obtained from an adult with an advanced solid tumor such as melanoma, head and neck, liver or kidney cancer. DNA of the CDR3: TGTGCCAGCAGCGACAGTGGTGGCTACACCTTC. The encoded protein is CASSDSGGYTF.